This T cell receptor (beta chain) was documented in a study of a mutant IDH1 vaccine in newly diagnosed glioma. Study overall: Vaccines began 4-6 weeks after radiotherapy alone, or with temozolomide cycles. Treatment recipients were roughly 62% male and around 38% female, and their mean age was approximately 43 years. Most had both radiotherapy and temozolomide beforehand; others had only one.

This CDR3 region has 15 residues. Trimming cost V 4 bases and J 0 bases, with 7 bases left between them. Per the germline V gene, CDR1 is MNHEY and CDR2 is SMNVEV (reference sequence). Documented time point: week 47, end of study. In the vaccine, a single dose held 300 ug of the mutant IDH1 20-mer peptide, along with topical imiquimod. New WHO grade 3 or 4 astrocytomas that were IDH1-mutant and ATRX-lost occurred in the donors. Assay: immunoSEQ multiplex PCR; the TCRdb copy retains only in-frame clones and omits some. Among just over 60,000 clones, roughly four fifths were seen once, and the ten largest hold under 4.5%. Comments on this clone: The antigen remains unidentified.

This receptor was identified in a man aged 30 to 39 with glioma. The chain combines TRBV27 with TRBJ2-6, with a weak D call TRBD1 (5 bases). The source was PBMCs, collected from a glioma patient whose treatment included an IDH1 peptide vaccine. Here the CDR3 reads CASSYTGSGANVLTF. The CDR3 bases are TGTGCCAGCAGTTATACAGGCTCTGGGGCCAACGTCCTGACTTTC.